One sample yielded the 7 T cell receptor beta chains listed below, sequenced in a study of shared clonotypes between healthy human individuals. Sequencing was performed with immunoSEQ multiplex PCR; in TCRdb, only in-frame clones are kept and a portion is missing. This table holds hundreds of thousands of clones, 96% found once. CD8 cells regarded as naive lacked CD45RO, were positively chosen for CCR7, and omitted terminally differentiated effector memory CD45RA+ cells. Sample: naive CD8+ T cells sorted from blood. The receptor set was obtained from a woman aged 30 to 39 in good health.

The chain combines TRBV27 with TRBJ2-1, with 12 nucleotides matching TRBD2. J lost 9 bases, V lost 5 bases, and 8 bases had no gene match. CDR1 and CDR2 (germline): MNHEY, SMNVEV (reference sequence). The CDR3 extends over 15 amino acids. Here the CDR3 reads CASSGTSGPSSEQFF. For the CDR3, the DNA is TGTGCCAGCAGTGGGACTAGCGGGCCCTCCAGTGAGCAGTTCTTC.

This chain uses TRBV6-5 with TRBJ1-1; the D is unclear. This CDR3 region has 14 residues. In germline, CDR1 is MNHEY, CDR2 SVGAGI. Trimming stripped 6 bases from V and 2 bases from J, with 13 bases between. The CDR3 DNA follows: TGTGCCAGCAGAGAAACAGCGGAAAACACTGAAGCTTTCTTT. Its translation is CASRETAENTEAFF.

In DNA form, the CDR3 reads TGTGCCAGCAGCCAAGAGAGCCCCAACTATGGCTACACCTTC. Translated: CASSQESPNYGYTF. The chain joins TRBV5-4 to TRBJ1-2; D not certain. The V end lost 4 bases, the J end lost 2 bases, and 12 bases lay between the germline ends. The CDR3 is made up of 14 amino acids. Germline V CDR1 and CDR2: SGHNT, YYREEE (reference sequence).

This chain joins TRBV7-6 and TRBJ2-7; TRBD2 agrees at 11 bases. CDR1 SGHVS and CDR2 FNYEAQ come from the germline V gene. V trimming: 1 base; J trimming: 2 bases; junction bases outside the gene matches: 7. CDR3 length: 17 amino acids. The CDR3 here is CASSLESTSGSPYEQYF. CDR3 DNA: TGTGCCAGCAGCTTAGAGAGTACTAGCGGGAGTCCCTACGAGCAGTACTTC.

As DNA, the CDR3 is TGTGCCAGCAGCCCCCCTCTAGACAGGAGAATAGCCAAAAACATTCAGTACTTC. This gives the protein CASSPPLDRRIAKNIQYF. This chain joins TRBV11-2 and TRBJ2-4; TRBD1 might be the D (6 bases). Trimming stripped 5 bases from V and 0 bases from J, with 20 bases between. This CDR3 has 18 amino acids. Germline CDR1 and CDR2: SGHAT and FQNNGV.

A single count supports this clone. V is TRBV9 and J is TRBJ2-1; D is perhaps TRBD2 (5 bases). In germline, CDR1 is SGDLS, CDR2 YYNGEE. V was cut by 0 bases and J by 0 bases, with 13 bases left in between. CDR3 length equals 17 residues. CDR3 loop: CASSVALSGSSYNEQFF. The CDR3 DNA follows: TGTGCCAGCAGCGTAGCCTTGAGCGGAAGCTCCTACAATGAGCAGTTCTTC.

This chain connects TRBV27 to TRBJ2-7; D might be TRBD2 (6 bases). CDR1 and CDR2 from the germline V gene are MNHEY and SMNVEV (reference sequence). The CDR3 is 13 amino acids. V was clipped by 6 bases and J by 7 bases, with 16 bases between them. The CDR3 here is CASRNGGTGEQYF. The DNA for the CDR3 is TGTGCCAGCAGGAATGGGGGGACCGGGGAGCAGTACTTC.